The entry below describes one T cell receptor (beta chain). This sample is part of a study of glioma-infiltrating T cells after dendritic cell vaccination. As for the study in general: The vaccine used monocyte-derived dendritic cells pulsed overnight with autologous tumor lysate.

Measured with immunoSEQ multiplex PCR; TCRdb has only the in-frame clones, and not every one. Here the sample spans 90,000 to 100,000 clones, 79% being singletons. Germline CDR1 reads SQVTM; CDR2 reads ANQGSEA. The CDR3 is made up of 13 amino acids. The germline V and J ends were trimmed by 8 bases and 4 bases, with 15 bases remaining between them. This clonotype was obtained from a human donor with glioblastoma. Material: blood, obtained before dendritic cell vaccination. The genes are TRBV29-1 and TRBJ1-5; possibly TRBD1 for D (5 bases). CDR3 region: CSIEWGRNQPQHF. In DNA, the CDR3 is TGCAGCATAGAATGGGGCAGAAATCAGCCCCAGCATTTT.